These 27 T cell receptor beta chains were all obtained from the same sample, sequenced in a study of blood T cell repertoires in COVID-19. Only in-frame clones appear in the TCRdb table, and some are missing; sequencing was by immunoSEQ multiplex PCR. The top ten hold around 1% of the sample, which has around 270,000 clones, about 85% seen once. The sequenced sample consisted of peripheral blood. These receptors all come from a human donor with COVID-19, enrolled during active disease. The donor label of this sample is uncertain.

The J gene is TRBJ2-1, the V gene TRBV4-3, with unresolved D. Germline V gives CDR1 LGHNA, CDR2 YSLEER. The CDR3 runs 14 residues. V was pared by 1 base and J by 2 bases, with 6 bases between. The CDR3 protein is CASSQARAYNEQFF. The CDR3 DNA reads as TGCGCCAGCAGCCAAGCCCGGGCCTACAATGAGCAGTTCTTC.

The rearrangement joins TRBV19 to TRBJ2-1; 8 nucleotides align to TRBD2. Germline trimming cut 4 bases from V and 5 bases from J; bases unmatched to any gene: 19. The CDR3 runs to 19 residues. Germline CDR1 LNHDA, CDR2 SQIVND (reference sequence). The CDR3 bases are TGTGCCAGTAGTACTTCGGGACTAGTCGGGAGAGCGATTAACAATGAGCAGTTCTTC. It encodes CASSTSGLVGRAINNEQFF.

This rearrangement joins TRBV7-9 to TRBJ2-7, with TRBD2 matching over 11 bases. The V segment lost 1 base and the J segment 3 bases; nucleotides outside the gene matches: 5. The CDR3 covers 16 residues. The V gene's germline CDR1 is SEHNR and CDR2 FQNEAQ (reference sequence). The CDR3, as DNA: TGTGCCAGCAGCTTAGGTACCGGGACTAGCGGCTACGAGCAGTACTTC. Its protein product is CASSLGTGTSGYEQYF.

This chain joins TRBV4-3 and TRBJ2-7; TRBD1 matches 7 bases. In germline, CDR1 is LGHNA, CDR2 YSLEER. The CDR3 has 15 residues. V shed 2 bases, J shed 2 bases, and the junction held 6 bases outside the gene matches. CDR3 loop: CASSQSTGAPYEQYF. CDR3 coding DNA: TGCGCCAGCAGCCAAAGTACAGGGGCCCCCTACGAGCAGTACTTC.

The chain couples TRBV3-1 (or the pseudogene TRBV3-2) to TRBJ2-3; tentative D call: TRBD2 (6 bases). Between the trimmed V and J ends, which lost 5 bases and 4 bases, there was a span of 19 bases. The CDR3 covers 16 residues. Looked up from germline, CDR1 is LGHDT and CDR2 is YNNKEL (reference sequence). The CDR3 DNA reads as TGTGCCAGCAGCACTTCCATGGGAGGAAGGGCAGATACGCAGTATTTT. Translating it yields CASSTSMGGRADTQYF.

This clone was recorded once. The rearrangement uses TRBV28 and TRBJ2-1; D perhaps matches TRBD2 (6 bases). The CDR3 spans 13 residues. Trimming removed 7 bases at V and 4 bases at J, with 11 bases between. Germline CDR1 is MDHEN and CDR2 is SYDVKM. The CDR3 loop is CASTEAGYNEQFF. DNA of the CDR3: TGTGCCAGCACGGAGGCGGGGTACAATGAGCAGTTCTTC.

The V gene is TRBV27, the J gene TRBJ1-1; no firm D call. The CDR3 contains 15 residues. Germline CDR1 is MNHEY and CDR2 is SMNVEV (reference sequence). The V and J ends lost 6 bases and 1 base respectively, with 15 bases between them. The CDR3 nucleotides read TGTGCCAGCAGCCCGGGGTCCAAGAGGAACACTGAAGCTTTCTTT. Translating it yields CASSPGSKRNTEAFF.

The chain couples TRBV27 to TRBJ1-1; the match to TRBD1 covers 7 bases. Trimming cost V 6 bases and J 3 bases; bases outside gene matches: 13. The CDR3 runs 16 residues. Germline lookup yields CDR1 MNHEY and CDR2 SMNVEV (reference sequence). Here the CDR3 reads CASSRRRGQGDTEAFF. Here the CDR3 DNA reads TGTGCCAGCAGCCGCCGTAGGGGGCAAGGTGACACTGAAGCTTTCTTT.

CDR3 in amino acids: CASSLRQGAVTGELFF. The CDR3 coding sequence is TGTGCCAGCAGCTTAAGACAGGGGGCTGTGACCGGGGAGCTGTTTTTT. The J gene is TRBJ2-2, the V gene TRBV7-2, with 10 bases fitting TRBD1. Germline values: CDR1 SGHTA, CDR2 FQGNSA. This CDR3 is built from 16 residues. The V gene end was trimmed by 2 bases and the J gene end by 5 bases; junction bases not matched to a gene: 5.

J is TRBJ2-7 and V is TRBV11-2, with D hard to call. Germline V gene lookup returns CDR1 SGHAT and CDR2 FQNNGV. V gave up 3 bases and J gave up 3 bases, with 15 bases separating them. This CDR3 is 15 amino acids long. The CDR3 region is CASSLNAGPRYEQYF. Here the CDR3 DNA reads TGTGCCAGCAGCTTGAATGCAGGCCCCCGCTACGAGCAGTACTTC.

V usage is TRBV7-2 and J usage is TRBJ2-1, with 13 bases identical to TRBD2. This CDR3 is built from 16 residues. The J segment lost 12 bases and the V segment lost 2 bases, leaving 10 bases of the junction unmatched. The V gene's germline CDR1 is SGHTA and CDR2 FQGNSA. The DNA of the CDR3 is TGTGCCAGCAGCTTAAGAGGGACTAGCGGGATAGTACGGCAGTTCTTC. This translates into CASSLRGTSGIVRQFF.

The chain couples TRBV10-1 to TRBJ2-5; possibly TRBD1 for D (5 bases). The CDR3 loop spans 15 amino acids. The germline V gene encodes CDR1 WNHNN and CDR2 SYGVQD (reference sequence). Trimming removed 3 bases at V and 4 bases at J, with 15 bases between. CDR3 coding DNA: TGCGCCAGCAGTGACTCAGGGTCCAATCGAGAGACCCAGTACTTC. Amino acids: CASSDSGSNRETQYF.

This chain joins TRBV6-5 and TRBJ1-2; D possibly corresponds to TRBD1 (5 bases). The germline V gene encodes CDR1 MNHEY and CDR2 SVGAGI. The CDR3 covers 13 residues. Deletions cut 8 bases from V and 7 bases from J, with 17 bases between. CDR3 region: CASRQTALLGYTF. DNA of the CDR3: TGTGCCAGCCGCCAGACAGCACTACTTGGCTACACCTTC.

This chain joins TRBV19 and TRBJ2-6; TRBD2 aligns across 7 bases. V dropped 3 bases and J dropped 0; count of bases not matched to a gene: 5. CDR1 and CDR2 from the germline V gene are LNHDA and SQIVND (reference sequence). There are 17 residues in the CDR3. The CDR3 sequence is CASSMSGTLSGANVLTF. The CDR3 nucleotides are TGTGCCAGTAGTATGAGCGGGACGCTCTCTGGGGCCAACGTCCTGACTTTC.

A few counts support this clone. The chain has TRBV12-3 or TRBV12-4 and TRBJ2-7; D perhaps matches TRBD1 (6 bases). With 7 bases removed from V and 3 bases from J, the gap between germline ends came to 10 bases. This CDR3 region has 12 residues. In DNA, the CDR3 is TGTGCCAGCAAGTACAGGGACTACGAGCAGTACTTC. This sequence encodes CASKYRDYEQYF.

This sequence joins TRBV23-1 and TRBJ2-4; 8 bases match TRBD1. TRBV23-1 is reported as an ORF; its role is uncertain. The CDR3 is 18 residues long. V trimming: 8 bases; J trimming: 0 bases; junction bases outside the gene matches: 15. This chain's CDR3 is CASPKPDRAKIAKNIQYF. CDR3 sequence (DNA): TGCGCCAGCCCGAAACCGGACAGGGCTAAGATAGCCAAAAACATTCAGTACTTC.

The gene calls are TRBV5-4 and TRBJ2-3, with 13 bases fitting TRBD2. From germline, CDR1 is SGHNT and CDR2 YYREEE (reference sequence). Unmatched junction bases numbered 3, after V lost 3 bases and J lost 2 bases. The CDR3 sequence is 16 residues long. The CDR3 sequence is CASSSGLAGITDTQYF. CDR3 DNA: TGTGCCAGCAGCTCGGGACTAGCGGGAATCACAGATACGCAGTATTTT.

CDR3 loop: CSVAWRGDSYEQYF. CDR3 in DNA: TGCAGCGTTGCCTGGCGGGGGGACTCCTACGAGCAGTACTTC. The genes are TRBV29-1 and TRBJ2-7; 8 bases fit TRBD2. Trimming at V came to 4 bases and at J to 0 bases, leaving 5 bases not matched to a gene. Germline assignment: CDR1 SQVTM and CDR2 ANQGSEA. This CDR3 has 14 amino acids.

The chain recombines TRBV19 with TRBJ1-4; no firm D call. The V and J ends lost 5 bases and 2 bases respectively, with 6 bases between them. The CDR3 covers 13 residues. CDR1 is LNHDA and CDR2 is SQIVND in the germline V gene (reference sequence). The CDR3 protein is CASSSRTNEKLFF. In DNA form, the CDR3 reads TGTGCCAGTAGTTCGCGGACTAATGAAAAACTGTTTTTT.

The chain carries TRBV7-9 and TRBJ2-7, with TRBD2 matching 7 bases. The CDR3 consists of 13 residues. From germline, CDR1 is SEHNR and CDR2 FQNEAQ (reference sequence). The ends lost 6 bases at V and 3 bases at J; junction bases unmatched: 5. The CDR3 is CASRVAGVYEQYF. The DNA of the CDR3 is TGTGCCAGCAGGGTAGCGGGTGTCTACGAGCAGTACTTC.

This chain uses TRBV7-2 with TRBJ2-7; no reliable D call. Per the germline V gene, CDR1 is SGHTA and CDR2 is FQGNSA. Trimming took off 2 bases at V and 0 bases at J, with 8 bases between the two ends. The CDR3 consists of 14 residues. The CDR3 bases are TGTGCCAGCAGCTTAATGGGCCCCTCCTACGAGCAGTACTTC. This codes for CASSLMGPSYEQYF.

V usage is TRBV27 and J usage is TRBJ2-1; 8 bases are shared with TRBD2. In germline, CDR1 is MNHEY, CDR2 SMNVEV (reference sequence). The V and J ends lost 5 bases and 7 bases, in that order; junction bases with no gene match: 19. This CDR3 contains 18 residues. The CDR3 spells CASSTAGGQYSSVNEQFF. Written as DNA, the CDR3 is TGTGCCAGCAGTACGGCGGGAGGTCAATATAGTTCGGTGAATGAGCAGTTCTTC.

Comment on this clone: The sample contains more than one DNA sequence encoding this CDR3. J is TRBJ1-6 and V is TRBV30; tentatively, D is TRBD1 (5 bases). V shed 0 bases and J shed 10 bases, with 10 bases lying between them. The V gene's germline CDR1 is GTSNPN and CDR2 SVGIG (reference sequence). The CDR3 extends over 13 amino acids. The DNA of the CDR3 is TGTGCCTGGAGTGTCCAGGGTGACTCACCCCTCCACTTT. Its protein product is CAWSVQGDSPLHF.

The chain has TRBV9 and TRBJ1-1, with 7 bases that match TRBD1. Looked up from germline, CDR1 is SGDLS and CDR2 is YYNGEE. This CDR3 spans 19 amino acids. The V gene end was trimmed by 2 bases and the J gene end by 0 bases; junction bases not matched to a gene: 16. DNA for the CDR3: TGTGCCAGCAGCGTCCGGCCCGGGACAGAAGTAGGTCTGAACACTGAAGCTTTCTTT. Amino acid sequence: CASSVRPGTEVGLNTEAFF.

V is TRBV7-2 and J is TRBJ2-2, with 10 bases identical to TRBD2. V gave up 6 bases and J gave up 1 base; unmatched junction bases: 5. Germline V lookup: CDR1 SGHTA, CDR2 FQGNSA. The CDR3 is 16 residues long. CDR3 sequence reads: CASSLRLAGNTGELFF. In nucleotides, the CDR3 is TGTGCCAGCAGTTTGCGACTAGCGGGGAACACCGGGGAGCTGTTTTTT.

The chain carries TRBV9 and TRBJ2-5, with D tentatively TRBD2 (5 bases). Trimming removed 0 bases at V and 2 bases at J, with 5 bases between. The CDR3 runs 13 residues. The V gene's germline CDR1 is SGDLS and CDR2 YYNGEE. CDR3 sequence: CASSVAGQETQYF. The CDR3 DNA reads TGTGCCAGCAGCGTAGCGGGGCAAGAGACCCAGTACTTC.

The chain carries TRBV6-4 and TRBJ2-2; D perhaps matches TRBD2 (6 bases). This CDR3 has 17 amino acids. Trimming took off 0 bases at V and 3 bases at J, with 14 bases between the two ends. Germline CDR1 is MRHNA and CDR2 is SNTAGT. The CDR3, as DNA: TGTGCCAGCAGTGACTCAGAGACTAGTTATTACACCGGGGAGCTGTTTTTT. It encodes CASSDSETSYYTGELFF.